This TCR beta chain was found in a study of T cell responses to AZD1222 COVID-19 vaccine (dated by TCRdb to the early 2020s). In the study overall: AZD1222 recipients with second doses at about 4 weeks or about 12 weeks were pooled, because spike-specific TCR depth and breadth did not differ between schedules. A total of 233 trial participants underwent TCR sequencing, of whom roughly 210 had received two doses of AZD1222 and roughly 26 had received two doses of the MenACWY control vaccine. Enrollment into the trials was organized by age into subgroups of 18-55, 56-69 and 70-plus years, and those subgroups contained 148, 28 and 57 TCR-sequenced participants, respectively. What the authors observed across the whole study: No day 14 peak-response samples were available, so repertoires were characterized only after the peak T cell response. After two AZD1222 doses, spike-specific TCR breadth and depth were significantly higher than at day 0 and than in MenACWY recipients. Conclusions about previously exposed vaccinees were limited because only a handful of AZD1222 recipients were SARS-CoV-2 seropositive at baseline. Participants were mostly white British, with more females than males. The authors suggested clonal diversity may have been underestimated. Vaccine-associated CD4 TCRs spanned the whole spike protein, with dominant responses in regions 160-218 and 743-854. In the small 56-69-year group, the increase in depth fell short of significance, most likely because of low power. Epitopes outside the regions mutated in the B.1.351 and B.1.1.7 variants were reportedly recognized by nearly half of the unique spike-specific TCRs.

Measured from the cysteine to the phenylalanine, the CDR3 is 15 residues long. Just the 45-base CDR3 DNA is kept, in frame starting at base 1. In the germline V gene, CDR1 corresponds to SNHLY and CDR2 to FYNNEI. V trim: 8 bases; J trim: 0 bases; unmatched bases: 4. The sample's time point label is to be understood as: baseline before first vaccination. The vaccinee samples were drawn from two UK trials, COV001 and COV002, one of which was a single-blind randomized controlled phase 2/3 trial testing AZD1222 (ChAdOx1 nCoV-19) in healthy adults. Trial participant PBMC samples were collected at day 0 and day 28 after the second dose for TCRbeta chain sequencing. The CDR3 regions of human TCRbeta chains were analyzed by immunosequencing. In the source study's methods: TCRs in the repertoires were compared against a reference library of SARS-CoV-2-specific TCRs that had been generated with the MIRA antigen-specificity platform. Breadth was defined as the fraction of unique TCRs that were SARS-CoV-2-associated, and depth was defined as the fraction of total T cells that were SARS-CoV-2-associated. Using the MIRA data, each spike-specific TCR was assigned both to the spike region to which the TCR was reactive and to a CD4 or CD8 class. Log10-transformed breadth and depth values were compared by one-way ANOVA with Sidak's multiple comparisons tests. The table comes from immuneACCESS by way of TCRdb, which keeps in-frame sequences with V and J called. Part of the clones is missing from these tables; in studies checked, under half for an unresolved V gene and the rest for unknown reasons. V and J calls and clone size come straight from that table; D and trimming were deduced from the DNA. The sample records around 160,000 clones, about nine tenths of which are singletons. Jointly, the top ten make up around 5.9% of the sample.

As concerns this clone: Its specific antigen is unknown. One base away there is no much larger clone; base qualities are not given.

The sequencing here drew on peripheral blood, taken on day 0 of AZD1222 vaccination. The chain is made from TRBV2 and TRBJ2-3; 11 central nucleotides agree with TRBD2. The clonotype was recovered from an adult in good health. Here is the DNA: TGTGCCAGCGGGACTAGCGGCTTTAGCACAGATACGCAGTATTTT. Its translation is CASGTSGFSTDTQYF.